This T cell receptor beta chain was profiled in a study of shared clonotypes between healthy human individuals. In the study overall: The study used three CD4 naive, three CD4 memory, two CD8 naive and one CD8 memory plate per donor.

Notes on the study in general: Researchers found naive subsets generally carried larger estimated richness than memory subsets.

With respect to this clone: The antigen is not known.

Sequencing was at deep level. Clones were sequenced by immunoSEQ multiplex PCR, and TCRdb holds only the in-frame ones, with some missing. The table lists 1 million to 1.2 million clones, 70% to 80% of them singletons. CDR1 and CDR2 (germline): MDHEN, SYDVKM. Trimming took off 6 bases at V and 2 bases at J, with 8 bases between the two ends. The CDR3 has 13 amino acids. The sequencing sample was made of memory CD4+ T cells from PBMCs. The subset here: CD45RA-negative fraction. The chain employs TRBV28 and TRBJ1-5; D unresolved. The TCR was taken from a man younger than 35 in good health. Some clones in this sample may be carry-over from other donors' samples. CDR3 amino acids: CASRYGGNQPQHF. CDR3 nucleotide sequence: TGTGCCAGCAGATATGGAGGCAATCAGCCCCAGCATTTT.